Presented here are 14 T cell receptor beta chains from one specimen sequenced in a study of blood T cell repertoires in COVID-19 (dated by TCRdb to between 2020 and 2021). The library was prepared using the immunoSEQ multiplex PCR assay. This is the immuneACCESS table as TCRdb keeps it, with only in-frame sequences that have V and J called. A part of the clones is gone; compared with another copy, unresolved V genes explain less than half, and the rest is unexplained. Counted in this sample were about 100,000 clones; approximately 88% of them appeared once. The top ten clones comprise 6.8% of the sample. Sample: peripheral blood. Every receptor here comes from a man in his forties or fifties with active or convalescent COVID-19.

This sequence joins TRBV5-1 and TRBJ1-1; maybe TRBD1 (6 bases). Trimming left V 4 bases short and J 3 bases short, with 16 bases between. The germline gives CDR1 SGHRS, CDR2 YFSETQ. The CDR3 has 15 amino acids. Here the CDR3 reads CASSLTARGYTEAFF. The CDR3 DNA reads as TGCGCCAGCAGCCTAACCGCCAGGGGATACACTGAAGCTTTCTTT. Full variable domain (rest looked up from reference TRBV5-1 and TRBJ1-1): KAGVTQTPRYLIKTRGQQVTLSCSPISGHRSVSWYQQTPGQGLQFLFEYFSETQRNKGNFPGRFSGRQFSNSRSEMNVSTLELGDSALYLCASSLTARGYTEAFFGQGTRLTVV.

V and J are TRBV19 and TRBJ1-4; possibly TRBD1 for D (5 bases). The V gene's germline CDR1 is LNHDA and CDR2 SQIVND (reference sequence). V dropped 2 bases and J dropped 9 bases, with 10 bases sitting between them. The CDR3 totals 13 residues. The CDR3 region is CASSILGTQKLFF. The CDR3 nucleotides read TGTGCCAGTAGTATACTCGGGACTCAAAAACTGTTTTTT.

CDR3 protein: CASRGDRDYEQYF. As DNA, the CDR3 is TGTGCCAGCAGGGGGGACAGGGACTACGAGCAGTACTTC. The V gene is TRBV2, the J gene TRBJ2-7, with 9 nucleotides matching TRBD1. From germline, CDR1 is SNHLY and CDR2 FYNNEI. Trimming at V came to 6 bases and at J to 3 bases, leaving 3 bases not matched to a gene. The CDR3 spans 13 residues.

The genes are TRBV7-9 and TRBJ1-6, with 10 bases aligning to TRBD1. The germline CDR1 and CDR2 sequences are SEHNR and FQNEAQ (reference sequence). J gave up 10 bases and V 7 bases, and 4 bases lay outside the gene matches. The CDR3 covers 13 residues. Here the CDR3 reads CASTPGQGSPLHF. In DNA, the CDR3 is TGTGCCAGCACCCCGGGACAGGGGTCACCCCTCCACTTT.

This chain joins TRBV29-1 and TRBJ2-7; 9 bases line up with TRBD2. The germline V gene has CDR1 SQVTM and CDR2 ANQGSEA. This CDR3 is built from 14 residues. With 4 bases clipped from V and 5 bases from J, the junction kept 9 bases outside the gene matches. The CDR3: CSVVLAGKVDEQYF. The CDR3 region has the DNA TGCAGCGTTGTCCTAGCGGGAAAGGTCGACGAGCAGTACTTC.

This chain links TRBV15 with TRBJ1-2; D gene ambiguous. The ends were cut back, 4 bases at V and 8 bases at J, with 8 bases in the middle. The CDR3 has 11 amino acids. Germline CDR1 and CDR2: LNHNV and YYDKDF (reference sequence). The CDR3 loop reads CATSTREGYTF. Here the CDR3 DNA reads TGTGCCACCAGCACAAGAGAGGGCTACACCTTC.

The chain employs TRBV18 and TRBJ2-6; 9 bases fit TRBD1. Trimming at V came to 0 bases and at J to 4 bases, leaving 13 bases not matched to a gene. This CDR3 is built from 20 residues. CDR1 and CDR2 (germline): KGHSH, LQKENI. The CDR3 region is CASSPPGTGWGSLGANVLTF. The DNA for the CDR3 is TGTGCCAGCTCACCACCTGGGACAGGGTGGGGTTCTCTGGGGGCCAACGTCCTGACTTTC.

The chain couples TRBV6-2 or TRBV6-3 to TRBJ2-1, with D perhaps TRBD1 (6 bases). The CDR3 sequence is 15 residues long. The germline gives CDR1 MNHEY, CDR2 SVGEGT. Trimming shortened V by 4 bases and J by 3 bases, and 13 bases separated the two germline ends. The CDR3 region has the DNA TGTGCCAGCAGTTTCTCGGGACACGACTACAATGAGCAGTTCTTC. This translates into CASSFSGHDYNEQFF.

This clone was seen a few times. The V gene is TRBV30, the J gene TRBJ2-5; tentative D call: TRBD2 (6 bases). This CDR3 region has 14 residues. CDR1 and CDR2 from the germline V gene are GTSNPN and SVGIG (reference sequence). CDR3 in amino acids: CACTSRRLEETQYF. DNA for the CDR3: TGTGCTTGCACTAGCAGAAGGTTGGAAGAGACCCAGTACTTC.

The V call is TRBV11-2, the J call TRBJ1-2; D gene unclear. CDR1 and CDR2 from the germline V gene are SGHAT and FQNNGV. V shed 1 base and J shed 3 bases, with 24 bases lying between them. The CDR3 loop spans 19 amino acids. The CDR3 region is CASSLVLGSDAGRDYGYTF. Written as DNA, the CDR3 is TGTGCCAGCAGCTTAGTTTTGGGCTCCGATGCGGGGAGGGACTATGGCTACACCTTC.

The chain has TRBV6-2 or TRBV6-3 and TRBJ1-6; 9 bases map to TRBD1. Germline CDR1 MNHEY, CDR2 SVGEGT. V was clipped by 6 bases and J by 7 bases; unmatched bases: 7. There are 15 residues in the CDR3. Here the CDR3 reads CASSSTGTGNSPLHF. The DNA of the CDR3 is TGTGCCAGCAGCTCAACCGGGACAGGGAATTCACCCCTCCACTTT.

The J gene is TRBJ1-1, the V gene TRBV28; 7 positions match TRBD1. CDR3 length equals 15 residues. Trimming cost V 2 bases and J 11 bases; bases outside gene matches: 14. Per the germline V gene, CDR1 is MDHEN and CDR2 is SYDVKM. The CDR3 loop is CASSLEYRGPLGAFF. The CDR3 nucleotides are TGTGCCAGCAGTTTAGAATACAGGGGCCCACTTGGGGCTTTCTTT.

Here the CDR3 DNA reads TGCGCCAGCACCAGCTTTGTTTATGGGCTGCGGGACTACAATGAGCAGTTCTTC. Protein: CASTSFVYGLRDYNEQFF. The J gene is TRBJ2-1, the V gene TRBV5-1; D might be TRBD2 (6 bases). Trimming took off 6 bases at V and 3 bases at J, with 25 bases between the two ends. This CDR3 has 18 amino acids. CDR1 is SGHRS and CDR2 is YFSETQ in the germline V gene.

The V gene is TRBV5-6, the J gene TRBJ2-5; 10 nucleotides agree with TRBD2. Germline-derived CDR1 and CDR2 are SGHDT and YYEEEE. The CDR3 spans 18 residues. The J segment lost 4 bases and the V segment lost 1 base, leaving 13 bases of the junction unmatched. The CDR3 nucleotides read TGTGCCAGCAGCTTGAGGGCTAGCGGGAGAGTGGGTGTAGAGACCCAGTACTTC. As protein: CASSLRASGRVGVETQYF.